These 15 T cell receptor beta chains came from one sample sequenced in a study of T cell changes during pregnancy in multiple sclerosis (dated by TCRdb to the late 2010s). The library relied on the immunoSEQ multiplex PCR assay. Here the immuneACCESS table is served through TCRdb, limited to in-frame sequences with V and J called. Missing clones are a known gap in these copies; in checked studies unresolved V genes cover under half, and the rest lacks a known reason. The sample table contains tens of thousands of clones; only one count was recorded for over 85% of them. The ten largest clones add up to roughly 3.9% of the sample. Sequenced here: peripheral blood, sampled after pregnancy. These receptors all come from a female donor in good health, enrolled as a control in a pregnancy study.

The chain joins TRBV11-3 to TRBJ2-1; 9 bases agree with TRBD2. This CDR3 is built from 16 residues. The V gene end was trimmed by 5 bases and the J gene end by 6 bases; junction bases not matched to a gene: 11. The germline CDR1 and CDR2 sequences are SGHNT and YENEEA. CDR3 region: CASSLAAGGVVNEQFF. CDR3 coding DNA: TGTGCCAGCAGCCTGGCTGCGGGGGGGGTTGTCAATGAGCAGTTCTTC.

This rearrangement joins TRBV11-2 to TRBJ2-3; 9 bases match TRBD2. The CDR3 totals 16 residues. Germline-derived CDR1 and CDR2 are SGHAT and FQNNGV. The V gene end was trimmed by 4 bases and the J gene end by 2 bases; junction bases not matched to a gene: 7. CDR3 region: CASSSLRGRATDTQYF. DNA for the CDR3: TGTGCCAGCAGCTCGCTTCGCGGGAGGGCCACAGATACGCAGTATTTT.

This chain links TRBV28 with TRBJ1-1; tentatively, D is TRBD1 (6 bases). Germline V gives CDR1 MDHEN, CDR2 SYDVKM. V was clipped by 7 bases and J by 6 bases, with 18 bases between them. The CDR3 runs to 14 residues. The chain's CDR3 is CASTGTLALSEAFF. As DNA, the CDR3 is TGTGCCAGCACCGGGACACTAGCGTTATCTGAAGCTTTCTTT.

The J gene is TRBJ1-3, the V gene TRBV5-6, with D possibly matching TRBD1 (5 bases). The CDR3 loop spans 15 amino acids. V dropped 4 bases and J dropped 4 bases, with 15 bases sitting between them. CDR1 and CDR2 from the germline V gene are SGHDT and YYEEEE. CDR3 sequence: CASSDSTRIGNTIYF. Here the CDR3 DNA reads TGTGCCAGCAGCGACAGCACCAGAATCGGAAACACCATATATTTT.

V usage is TRBV5-1 and J usage is TRBJ2-5; the match to TRBD1 covers 8 bases. This CDR3 contains 15 residues. CDR1 SGHRS and CDR2 YFSETQ come from the germline V gene. J gave up 4 bases and V 3 bases, and 8 bases lay outside the gene matches. CDR3 in DNA: TGCGCCAGCAGCTCCACCAGGGGGCTAATAGAGACCCAGTACTTC. Encoded protein: CASSSTRGLIETQYF.

The rearrangement joins TRBV2 to TRBJ2-7, with D perhaps TRBD1 (5 bases). CDR1 is SNHLY and CDR2 is FYNNEI in the germline V gene. The CDR3 contains 13 residues. V was clipped by 6 bases and J by 1 base, with 10 bases between them. The CDR3 sequence: CASRPTGSYEQYF. The DNA of the CDR3 is TGTGCCAGCAGACCTACAGGATCCTACGAGCAGTACTTC.

This clone was seen only once. The gene calls are TRBV6-4 and TRBJ2-1; 7 bases are a match to TRBD2. V lost 2 bases, J lost 15 bases, and 7 bases stayed unmatched. The V gene's germline CDR1 is MRHNA and CDR2 SNTAGT. The CDR3 covers 12 residues. The CDR3 is CASSDVERDPFF. The DNA of the CDR3 is TGTGCCAGCAGTGACGTCGAGCGGGATCCGTTCTTC.

The V and J genes are TRBV7-9 and TRBJ1-1; weak D call: TRBD1 (5 bases). In germline, CDR1 is SEHNR, CDR2 FQNEAQ (reference sequence). The germline V and J ends were trimmed by 5 bases and 4 bases, with 17 bases remaining between them. The CDR3 consists of 15 residues. CDR3 region: CASSPPGGWGTEAFF. The CDR3, as DNA: TGTGCCAGCAGCCCCCCGGGGGGTTGGGGCACTGAAGCTTTCTTT. Looking up the rest from reference TRBV7-9 and TRBJ1-1 gives the full variable domain: DTGVSQNPRHKITKRGQNVTFRCDPISEHNRLYWYRQTLGQGPEFLTYFQNEAQLEKSRLLSDRFSAERPKGSFSTLEIQRTEQGDSAMYLCASSPPGGWGTEAFFGQGTRLTVV.

The chain joins TRBV2 to TRBJ1-4; the D gene is possibly TRBD1 (6 bases). The CDR3 has 13 amino acids. The V gene's germline CDR1 is SNHLY and CDR2 FYNNEI. V was clipped by 6 bases and J by 4 bases, with 9 bases between them. This CDR3 reads CASRDRLNEKLFF. The CDR3 coding sequence is TGTGCCAGCAGGGACAGACTTAATGAAAAACTGTTTTTT.

The genes are TRBV18 and TRBJ2-1; 10 nucleotides agree with TRBD2. Trimming cost V 2 bases and J 6 bases; bases outside gene matches: 7. The CDR3 consists of 16 residues. CDR1 and CDR2 (germline): KGHSH, LQKENI. CDR3 sequence (DNA): TGTGCCAGCTCACCATCGCCTAGCGGGAGACGCAATGAGCAGTTCTTC. Protein product: CASSPSPSGRRNEQFF.

The gene calls are TRBV14 and TRBJ2-3; a possible D gene is TRBD2 (6 bases). Germline V gene lookup returns CDR1 SGHDN and CDR2 FVKESK. The V end was cut by 5 bases, the J end by 1 base, with 13 bases between. The CDR3 length is 15 residues. The CDR3 DNA reads as TGTGCCAGCAGCTTGCGGGGTCGGGGCACAGATACGCAGTATTTT. As protein: CASSLRGRGTDTQYF.

This chain uses TRBV4-1 with TRBJ1-4; a possible D gene is TRBD1 (6 bases). Germline assignment: CDR1 MGHRA and CDR2 YSYEKL. The V gene lost 0 bases and the J gene lost 6 bases, with 14 bases spanning the gap. The CDR3 is 16 residues long. For the CDR3, the DNA is TGCGCCAGCAGCCAAGATCGGGGACACGGGGATGAAAAACTGTTTTTT. This sequence encodes CASSQDRGHGDEKLFF.

The chain combines TRBV11-2 with TRBJ1-2; D unresolved. The CDR3 consists of 13 residues. The germline V gene encodes CDR1 SGHAT and CDR2 FQNNGV. With 5 bases removed from V and 3 bases from J, the gap between germline ends came to 10 bases. The CDR3 here is CASSPLGDYGYTF. The CDR3, as DNA: TGTGCCAGCAGCCCCCTGGGCGACTATGGCTACACCTTC.

The chain uses TRBV7-9 and TRBJ1-4; the D is unclear. V shed 0 bases and J shed 4 bases, with 9 bases lying between them. The CDR3 has 15 residues. CDR1 SEHNR and CDR2 FQNEAQ come from the germline V gene (reference sequence). The chain's CDR3 is CASSLAAGVNEKLFF. The DNA for the CDR3 is TGTGCCAGCAGCTTAGCGGCTGGTGTTAATGAAAAACTGTTTTTT. Full variable domain (remainder filled in from reference TRBV7-9 and TRBJ1-4): DTGVSQNPRHKITKRGQNVTFRCDPISEHNRLYWYRQTLGQGPEFLTYFQNEAQLEKSRLLSDRFSAERPKGSFSTLEIQRTEQGDSAMYLCASSLAAGVNEKLFFGSGTQLSVL.

The rearrangement links TRBV5-1 to TRBJ2-7, with a tentative D call TRBD2 (6 bases). V was clipped by 3 bases and J by 0 bases, with 10 bases between them. The CDR3 consists of 14 residues. The V gene's germline CDR1 is SGHRS and CDR2 YFSETQ. CDR3 region: CASSSGAGSYEQYF. In DNA form, the CDR3 reads TGCGCCAGCAGCTCCGGAGCGGGCTCCTACGAGCAGTACTTC.